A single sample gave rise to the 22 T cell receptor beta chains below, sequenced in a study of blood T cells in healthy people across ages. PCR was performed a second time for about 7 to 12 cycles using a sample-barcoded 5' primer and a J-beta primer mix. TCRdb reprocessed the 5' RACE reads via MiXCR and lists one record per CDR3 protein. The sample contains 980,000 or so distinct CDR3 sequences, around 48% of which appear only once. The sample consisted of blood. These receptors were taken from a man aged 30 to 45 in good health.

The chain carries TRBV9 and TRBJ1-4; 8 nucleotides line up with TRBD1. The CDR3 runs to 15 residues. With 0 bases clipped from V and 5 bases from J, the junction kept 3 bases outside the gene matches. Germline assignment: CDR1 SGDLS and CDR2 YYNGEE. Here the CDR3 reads CASSVGDRQNEKLFF. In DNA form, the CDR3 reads TGTGCCAGCAGCGTAGGGGACAGGCAAAATGAAAAACTGTTTTTT. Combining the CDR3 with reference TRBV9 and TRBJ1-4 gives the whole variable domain DSGVTQTPKHLITATGQRVTLRCSPRSGDLSVYWYQQSLDQGLQFLIQYYNGEERAKGNILERFSAQQFPDLHSELNLSSLELGDSALYFCASSVGDRQNEKLFFGSGTQLSVL.

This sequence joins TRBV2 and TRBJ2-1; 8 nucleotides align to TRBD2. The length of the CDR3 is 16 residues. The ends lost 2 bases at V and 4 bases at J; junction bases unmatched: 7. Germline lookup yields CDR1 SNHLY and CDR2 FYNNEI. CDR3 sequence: CASSEIQRELYNEQFF. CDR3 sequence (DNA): TGTGCCAGCAGTGAAATCCAGCGGGAGCTTTACAATGAGCAGTTCTTC.

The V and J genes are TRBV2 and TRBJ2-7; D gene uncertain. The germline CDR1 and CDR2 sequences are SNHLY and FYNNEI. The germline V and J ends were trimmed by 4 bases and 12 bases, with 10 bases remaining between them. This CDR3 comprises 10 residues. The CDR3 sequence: CASSAAVRYF. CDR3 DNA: TGTGCCAGCAGTGCGGCAGTTCGGTACTTC.

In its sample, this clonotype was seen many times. CDR3 nucleotide sequence: TGTGCCAGCAGCCGCCTAGCGGGCGAGACCCAGTACTTC. This gives the protein CASSRLAGETQYF. The rearrangement links TRBV7-3 to TRBJ2-5; 8 nucleotides align to TRBD2. V dropped 5 bases and J dropped 5; count of bases not matched to a gene: 4. CDR3 length equals 13 residues. Germline V lookup: CDR1 SGHTA, CDR2 FQGTGA.

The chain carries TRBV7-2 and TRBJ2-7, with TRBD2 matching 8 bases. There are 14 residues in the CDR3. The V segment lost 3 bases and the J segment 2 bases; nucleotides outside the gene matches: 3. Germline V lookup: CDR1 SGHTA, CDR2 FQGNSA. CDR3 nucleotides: TGTGCCAGCAGCTTCCCGGGACTAGCCTACGAGCAGTACTTC. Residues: CASSFPGLAYEQYF. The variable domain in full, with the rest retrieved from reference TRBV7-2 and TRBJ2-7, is GAGVSQSPSNKVTEKGKDVELRCDPISGHTALYWYRQSLGQGLEFLIYFQGNSAPDKSGLPSDRFSAERTGGSVSTLTIQRTQQEDSAVYLCASSFPGLAYEQYFGPGTRLTVT.

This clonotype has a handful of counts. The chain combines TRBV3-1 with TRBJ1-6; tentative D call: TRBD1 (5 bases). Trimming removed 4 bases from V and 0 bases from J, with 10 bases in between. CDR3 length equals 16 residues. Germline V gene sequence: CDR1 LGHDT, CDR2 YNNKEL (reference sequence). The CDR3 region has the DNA TGTGCCAGCAGCCGGGGGGAGAGCTCCTATAATTCACCCCTCCACTTT. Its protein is CASSRGESSYNSPLHF.

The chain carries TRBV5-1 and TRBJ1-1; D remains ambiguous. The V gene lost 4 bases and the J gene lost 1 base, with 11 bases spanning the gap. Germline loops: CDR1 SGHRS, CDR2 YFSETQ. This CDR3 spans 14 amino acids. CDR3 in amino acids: CASSLVPENTEAFF. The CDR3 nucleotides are TGCGCCAGCAGCCTCGTTCCCGAGAACACTGAAGCTTTCTTT.

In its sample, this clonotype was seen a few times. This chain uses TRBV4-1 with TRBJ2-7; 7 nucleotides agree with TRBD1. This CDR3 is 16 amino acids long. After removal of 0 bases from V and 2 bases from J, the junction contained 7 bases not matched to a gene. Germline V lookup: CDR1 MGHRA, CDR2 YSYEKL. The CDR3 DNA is TGCGCCAGCAGCCAAGATGGATTGCAGGGGGCCTACGAGCAGTACTTC. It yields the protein CASSQDGLQGAYEQYF.

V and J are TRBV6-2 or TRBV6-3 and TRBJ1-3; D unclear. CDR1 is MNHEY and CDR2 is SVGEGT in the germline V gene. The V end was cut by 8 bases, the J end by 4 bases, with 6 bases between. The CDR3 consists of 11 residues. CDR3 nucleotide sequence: TGTGCCAGCGGTCCCGGAAACACCATATATTTT. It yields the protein CASGPGNTIYF.

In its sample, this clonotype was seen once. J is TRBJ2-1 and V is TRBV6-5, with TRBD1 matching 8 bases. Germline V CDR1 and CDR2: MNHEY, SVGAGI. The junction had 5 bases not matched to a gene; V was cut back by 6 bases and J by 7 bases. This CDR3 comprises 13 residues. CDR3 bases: TGTGCCAGCAGCTGGACAGGGAGGAATGAGCAGTTCTTC. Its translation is CASSWTGRNEQFF.

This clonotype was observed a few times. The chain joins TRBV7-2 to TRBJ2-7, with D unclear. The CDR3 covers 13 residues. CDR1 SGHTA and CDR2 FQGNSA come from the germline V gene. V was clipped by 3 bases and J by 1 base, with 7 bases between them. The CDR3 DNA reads TGTGCCAGCAGCTTTCTCGGTTCCTACGAGCAGTACTTC. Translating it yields CASSFLGSYEQYF.

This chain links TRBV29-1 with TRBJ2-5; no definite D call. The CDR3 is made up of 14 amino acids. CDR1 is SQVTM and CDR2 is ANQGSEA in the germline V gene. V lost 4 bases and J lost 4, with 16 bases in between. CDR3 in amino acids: CSVGKREARETQYF. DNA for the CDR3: TGCAGCGTTGGTAAAAGGGAAGCGCGAGAGACCCAGTACTTC.

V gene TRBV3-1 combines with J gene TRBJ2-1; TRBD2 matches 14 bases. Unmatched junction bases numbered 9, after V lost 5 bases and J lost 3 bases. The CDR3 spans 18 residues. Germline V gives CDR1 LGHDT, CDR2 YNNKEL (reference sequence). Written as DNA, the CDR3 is TGTGCCAGCAGCACCACCCGCGGACTAGCGGGGGGCTACAATGAGCAGTTCTTC. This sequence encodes CASSTTRGLAGGYNEQFF.

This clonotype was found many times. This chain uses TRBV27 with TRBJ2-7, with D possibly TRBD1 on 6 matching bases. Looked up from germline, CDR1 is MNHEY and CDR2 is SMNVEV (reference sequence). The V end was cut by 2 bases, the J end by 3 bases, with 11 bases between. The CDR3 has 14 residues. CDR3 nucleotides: TGTGCCAGCAGTTTAGGAGCGGACAGCTACGAGCAGTACTTC. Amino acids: CASSLGADSYEQYF.

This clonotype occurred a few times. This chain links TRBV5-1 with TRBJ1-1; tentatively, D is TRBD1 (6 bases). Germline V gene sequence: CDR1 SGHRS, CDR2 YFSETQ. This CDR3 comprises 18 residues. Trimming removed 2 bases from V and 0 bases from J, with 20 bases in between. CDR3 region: CASSLSGTKAIMNTEAFF. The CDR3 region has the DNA TGCGCCAGCAGCTTATCCGGGACAAAAGCCATCATGAACACTGAAGCTTTCTTT.

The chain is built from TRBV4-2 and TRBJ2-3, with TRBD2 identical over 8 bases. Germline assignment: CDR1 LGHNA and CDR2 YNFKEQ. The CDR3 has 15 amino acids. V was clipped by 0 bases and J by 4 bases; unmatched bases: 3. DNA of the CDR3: TGTGCCAGCAGCCAAGACGGGGGGGACTCAGATACGCAGTATTTT. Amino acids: CASSQDGGDSDTQYF.

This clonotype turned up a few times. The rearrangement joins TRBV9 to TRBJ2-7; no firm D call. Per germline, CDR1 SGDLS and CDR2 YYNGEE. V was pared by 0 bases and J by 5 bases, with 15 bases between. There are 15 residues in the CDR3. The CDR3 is CASSVDGRPRNEQYF. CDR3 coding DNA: TGTGCCAGCAGCGTAGACGGCCGCCCACGGAACGAGCAGTACTTC.

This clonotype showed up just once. This CDR3 reads CASSQDRGLAGGRSYNEQYF. In DNA, the CDR3 is TGTGCCAGCAGCCAAGATCGAGGACTAGCGGGGGGCCGCTCCTACAATGAGCAGTACTTC. The J gene is TRBJ2-1, the V gene TRBV3-1; 14 bases agree with TRBD2. With the DNA end fitting TRBJ2-7 better, the J assignment may be wrong. The CDR3 consists of 20 residues. Germline CDR1 and CDR2: LGHDT and YNNKEL (reference sequence).

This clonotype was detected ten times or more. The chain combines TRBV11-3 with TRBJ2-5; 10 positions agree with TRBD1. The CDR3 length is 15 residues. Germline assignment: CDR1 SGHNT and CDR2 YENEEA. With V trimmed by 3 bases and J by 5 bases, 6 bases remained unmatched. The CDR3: CASSLGQGRLETQYF. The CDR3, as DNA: TGTGCCAGCAGCTTGGGACAGGGGCGATTGGAGACCCAGTACTTC.

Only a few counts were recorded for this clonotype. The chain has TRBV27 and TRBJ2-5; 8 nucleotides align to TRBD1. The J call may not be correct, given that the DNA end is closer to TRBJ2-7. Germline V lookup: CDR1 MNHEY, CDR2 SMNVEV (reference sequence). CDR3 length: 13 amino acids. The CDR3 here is CASSFYGQGEQYF. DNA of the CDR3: TGTGCCAGCAGTTTTTACGGACAGGGCGAGCAGTACTTC.

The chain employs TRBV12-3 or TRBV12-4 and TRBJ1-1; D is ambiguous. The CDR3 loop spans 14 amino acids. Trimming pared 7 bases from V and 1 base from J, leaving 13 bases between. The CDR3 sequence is CASTGVSGNTEAFF. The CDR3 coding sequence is TGTGCCAGCACCGGGGTATCGGGGAACACTGAAGCTTTCTTT.

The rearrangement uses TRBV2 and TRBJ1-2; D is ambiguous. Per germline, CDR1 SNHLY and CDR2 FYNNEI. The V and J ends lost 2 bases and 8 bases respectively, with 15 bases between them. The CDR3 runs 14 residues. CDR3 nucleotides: TGTGCCAGCAGTGAACAGGCGGGAATTAAAGGCTACACCTTC. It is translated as CASSEQAGIKGYTF.